The present entry profiles one T cell receptor (beta chain) with its context. Clones were read by immunoSEQ multiplex PCR, and TCRdb kept only the in-frame ones, dropping some. The repertoire holds about 60,000 clones, with about 80% as singletons. J lost 5 bases, V lost 2 bases, and 7 bases had no gene match. This CDR3 contains 16 residues. Germline lookup yields CDR1 MNHNY and CDR2 SVGAGI (reference sequence). This entry is derived from a study of blood T cell repertoires in COVID-19. The V gene is TRBV6-6, the J gene TRBJ2-2; TRBD1 matches at 8 bases. The sequence derives from a man aged 45-65 years with COVID-19, enrolled during active disease. Specimen: peripheral blood. CDR3 residues: CASSYPTGDGTGELFF. The CDR3 DNA sequence: TGTGCCAGCAGTTACCCGACAGGGGATGGAACCGGGGAGCTGTTTTTT.